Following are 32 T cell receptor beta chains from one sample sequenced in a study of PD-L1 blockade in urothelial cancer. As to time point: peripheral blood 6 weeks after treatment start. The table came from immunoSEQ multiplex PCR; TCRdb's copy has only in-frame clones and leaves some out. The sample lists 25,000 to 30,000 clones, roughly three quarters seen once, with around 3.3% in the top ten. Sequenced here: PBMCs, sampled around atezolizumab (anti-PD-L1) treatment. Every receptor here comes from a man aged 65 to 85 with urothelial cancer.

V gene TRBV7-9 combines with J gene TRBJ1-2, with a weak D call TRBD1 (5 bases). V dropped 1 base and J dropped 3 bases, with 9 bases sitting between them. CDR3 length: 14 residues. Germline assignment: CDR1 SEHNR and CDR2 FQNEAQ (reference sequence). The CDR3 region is CASSLGTGHYGYTF. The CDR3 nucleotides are TGTGCCAGCAGCTTAGGAACAGGACACTATGGCTACACCTTC.

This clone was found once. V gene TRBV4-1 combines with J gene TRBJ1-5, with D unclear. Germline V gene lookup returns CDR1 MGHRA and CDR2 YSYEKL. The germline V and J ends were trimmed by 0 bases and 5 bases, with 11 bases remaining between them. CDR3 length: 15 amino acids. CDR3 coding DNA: TGCGCCAGCAGCCAAGAAGGCTGGGGAGATCAGCCCCAGCATTTT. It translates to CASSQEGWGDQPQHF.

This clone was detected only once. DNA for the CDR3: TGTGCCAGCAGTCAACCACAGGGTATAGGCACAGATACGCAGTATTTT. Protein sequence: CASSQPQGIGTDTQYF. The J gene is TRBJ2-3, the V gene TRBV28; a possible D gene is TRBD1 (6 bases). The V and J ends lost 5 bases and 1 base respectively, with 16 bases between them. Germline V gene lookup returns CDR1 MDHEN and CDR2 SYDVKM. The CDR3 runs 16 residues.

Here the CDR3 reads CAWVGWGGGPMGYYGYTF. DNA for the CDR3: TGTGCCTGGGTAGGCTGGGGGGGAGGGCCTATGGGATACTATGGCTACACCTTC. The genes are TRBV30 and TRBJ1-2; D might be TRBD1 (5 bases). CDR1 is GTSNPN and CDR2 is SVGIG in the germline V gene (reference sequence). Trimming stripped 5 bases from V and 3 bases from J, with 28 bases between. The CDR3 length is 18 residues. The entire variable domain, with the rest obtained from reference TRBV30 and TRBJ1-2, is as follows: SQTIHQWPATLVQPVGSPLSLECTVEGTSNPNLYWYRQAAGRGLQLLFYSVGIGQISSEVPQNLSASRPQDRQFILSSKKLLLSDSGFYLCAWVGWGGGPMGYYGYTFGSGTRLTVV.

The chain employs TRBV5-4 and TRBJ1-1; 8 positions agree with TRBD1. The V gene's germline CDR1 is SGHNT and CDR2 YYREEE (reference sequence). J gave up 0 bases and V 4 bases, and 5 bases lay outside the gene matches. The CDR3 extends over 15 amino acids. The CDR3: CASSPRTGLNTEAFF. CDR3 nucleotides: TGTGCCAGCAGCCCCCGGACAGGGTTGAACACTGAAGCTTTCTTT. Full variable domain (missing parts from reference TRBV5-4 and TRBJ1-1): ETGVTQSPTHLIKTRGQQVTLRCSSQSGHNTVSWYQQALGQGPQFIFQYYREEENGRGNFPPRFSGLQFPNYSSELNVNALELDDSALYLCASSPRTGLNTEAFFGQGTRLTVV.

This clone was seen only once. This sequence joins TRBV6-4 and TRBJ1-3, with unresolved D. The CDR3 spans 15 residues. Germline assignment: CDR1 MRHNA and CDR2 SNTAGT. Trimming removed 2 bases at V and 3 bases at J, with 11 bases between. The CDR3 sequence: CASSDPGRFGNTIYF. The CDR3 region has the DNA TGTGCCAGCAGTGACCCGGGTAGGTTTGGAAACACCATATATTTT.

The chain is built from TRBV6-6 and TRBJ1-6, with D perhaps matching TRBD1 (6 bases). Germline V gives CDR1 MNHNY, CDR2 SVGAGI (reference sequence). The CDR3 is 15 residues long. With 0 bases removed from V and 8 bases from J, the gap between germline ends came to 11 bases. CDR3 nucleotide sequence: TGTGCCAGCAGTTACTCCGGGGGGCAGCATTCACCCCTCCACTTT. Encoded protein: CASSYSGGQHSPLHF.

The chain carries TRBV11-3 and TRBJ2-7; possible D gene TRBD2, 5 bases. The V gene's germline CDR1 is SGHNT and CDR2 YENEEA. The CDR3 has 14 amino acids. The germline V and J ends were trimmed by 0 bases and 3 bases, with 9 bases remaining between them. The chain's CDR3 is CASSLESGLYEQYF. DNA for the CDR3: TGTGCCAGCAGCTTAGAAAGCGGACTCTACGAGCAGTACTTC.

The CDR3 region is CASTTGAGANVLTF. CDR3 nucleotides: TGTGCCAGTACCACAGGGGCTGGGGCCAACGTCCTGACTTTC. The genes are TRBV6-1 and TRBJ2-6; 7 bases are a match to TRBD1. V was clipped by 9 bases and J by 2 bases; unmatched bases: 4. Germline CDR1 reads MNHNS; CDR2 reads SASEGT. This CDR3 has 14 residues.

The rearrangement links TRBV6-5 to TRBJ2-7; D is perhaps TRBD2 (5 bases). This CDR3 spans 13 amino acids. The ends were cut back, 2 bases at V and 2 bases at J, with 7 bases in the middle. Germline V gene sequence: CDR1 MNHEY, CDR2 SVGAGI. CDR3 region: CASSYRDTYEQYF. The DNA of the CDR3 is TGTGCCAGCAGTTACCGGGATACCTACGAGCAGTACTTC.

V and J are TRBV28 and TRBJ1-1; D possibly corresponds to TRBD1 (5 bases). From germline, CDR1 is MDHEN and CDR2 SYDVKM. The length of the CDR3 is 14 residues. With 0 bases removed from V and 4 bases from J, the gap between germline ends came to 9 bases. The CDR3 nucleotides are TGTGCCAGCAGTTTATGGCAGGGTGGCACTGAAGCTTTCTTT. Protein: CASSLWQGGTEAFF.

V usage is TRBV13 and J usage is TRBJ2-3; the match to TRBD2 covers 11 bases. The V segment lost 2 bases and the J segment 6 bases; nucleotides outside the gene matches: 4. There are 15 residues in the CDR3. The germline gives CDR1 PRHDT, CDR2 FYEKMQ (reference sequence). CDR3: CASSLLAGGADTQYF. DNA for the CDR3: TGTGCCAGCAGCTTACTAGCGGGAGGAGCGGATACGCAGTATTTT.

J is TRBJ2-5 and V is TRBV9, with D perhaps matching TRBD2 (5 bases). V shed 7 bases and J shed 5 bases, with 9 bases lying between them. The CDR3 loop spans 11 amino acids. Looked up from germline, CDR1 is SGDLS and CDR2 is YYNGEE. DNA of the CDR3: TGTGCCAGCGGCGGGCGGGAGACCCAGTACTTC. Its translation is CASGGRETQYF.

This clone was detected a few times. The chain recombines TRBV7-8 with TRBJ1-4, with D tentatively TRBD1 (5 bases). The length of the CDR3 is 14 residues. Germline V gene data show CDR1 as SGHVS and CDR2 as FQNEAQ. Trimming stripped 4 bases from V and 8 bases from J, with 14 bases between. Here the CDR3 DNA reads TGTGCCAGCAGCTCGGGACTCCCAGGGGAAAAACTGTTTTTT. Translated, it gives CASSSGLPGEKLFF.

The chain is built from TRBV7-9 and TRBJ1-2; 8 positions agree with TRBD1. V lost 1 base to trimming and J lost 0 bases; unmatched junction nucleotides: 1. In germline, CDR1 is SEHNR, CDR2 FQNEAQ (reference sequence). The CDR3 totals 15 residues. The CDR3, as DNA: TGTGCCAGCAGCTTAGAACAGGGGGCTAACTATGGCTACACCTTC. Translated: CASSLEQGANYGYTF. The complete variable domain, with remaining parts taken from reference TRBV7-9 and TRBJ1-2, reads DTGVSQNPRHKITKRGQNVTFRCDPISEHNRLYWYRQTLGQGPEFLTYFQNEAQLEKSRLLSDRFSAERPKGSFSTLEIQRTEQGDSAMYLCASSLEQGANYGYTFGSGTRLTVV.

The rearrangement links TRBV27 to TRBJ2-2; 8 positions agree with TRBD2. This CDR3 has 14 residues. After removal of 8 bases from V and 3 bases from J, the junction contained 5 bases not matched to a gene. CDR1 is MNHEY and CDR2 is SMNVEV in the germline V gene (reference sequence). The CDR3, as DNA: TGTGCCAGCGGCGGGGGGCGGCACACCGGGGAGCTGTTTTTT. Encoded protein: CASGGGRHTGELFF.

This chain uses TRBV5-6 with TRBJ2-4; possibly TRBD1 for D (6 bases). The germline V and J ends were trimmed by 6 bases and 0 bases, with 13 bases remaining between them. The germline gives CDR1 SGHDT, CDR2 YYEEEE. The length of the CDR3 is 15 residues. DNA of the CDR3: TGTGCCAGCACCCTACAGGGCGGAGCCAAAAACATTCAGTACTTC. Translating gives CASTLQGGAKNIQYF.

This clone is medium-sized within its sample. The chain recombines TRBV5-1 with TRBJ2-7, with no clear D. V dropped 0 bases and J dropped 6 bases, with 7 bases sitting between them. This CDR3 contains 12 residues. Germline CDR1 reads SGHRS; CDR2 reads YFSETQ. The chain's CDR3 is CASSLVGGEQYF. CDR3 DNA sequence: TGCGCCAGCAGCTTGGTAGGCGGCGAGCAGTACTTC.

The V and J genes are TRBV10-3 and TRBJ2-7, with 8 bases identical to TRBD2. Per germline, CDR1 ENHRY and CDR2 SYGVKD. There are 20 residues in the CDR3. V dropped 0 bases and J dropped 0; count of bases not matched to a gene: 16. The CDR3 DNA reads TGTGCCATCAGTGAGTCGAATGTTTTTAGCGGGATAGAGAGCTCCTACGAGCAGTACTTC. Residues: CAISESNVFSGIESSYEQYF.

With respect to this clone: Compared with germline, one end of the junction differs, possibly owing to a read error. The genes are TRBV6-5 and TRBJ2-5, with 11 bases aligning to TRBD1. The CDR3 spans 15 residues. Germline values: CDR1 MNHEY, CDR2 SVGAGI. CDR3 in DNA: TGTGCCAGCAGTTACTCATTTGGGACAGGGGGATCGGATAACTTC. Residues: CASSYSFGTGGSDNF.

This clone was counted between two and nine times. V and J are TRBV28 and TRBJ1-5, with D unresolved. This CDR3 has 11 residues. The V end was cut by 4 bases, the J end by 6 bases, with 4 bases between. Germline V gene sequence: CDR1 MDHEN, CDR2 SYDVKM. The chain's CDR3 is CASSSSQPQHF. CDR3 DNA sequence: TGTGCCAGCAGTTCCAGTCAGCCCCAGCATTTT.

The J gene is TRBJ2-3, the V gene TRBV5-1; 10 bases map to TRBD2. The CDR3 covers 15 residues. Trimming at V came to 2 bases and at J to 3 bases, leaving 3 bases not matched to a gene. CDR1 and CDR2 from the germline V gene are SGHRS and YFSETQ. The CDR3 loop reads CASSFTSGETDTQYF. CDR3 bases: TGCGCCAGCAGCTTTACTAGCGGGGAAACAGATACGCAGTATTTT.

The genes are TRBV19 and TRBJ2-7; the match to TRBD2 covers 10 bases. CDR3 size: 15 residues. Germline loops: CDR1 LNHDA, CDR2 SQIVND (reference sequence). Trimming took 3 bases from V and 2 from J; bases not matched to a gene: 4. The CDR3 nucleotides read TGTGCCAGTAGTATGGTAGCGGGGGGTACCTACGAGCAGTACTTC. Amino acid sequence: CASSMVAGGTYEQYF. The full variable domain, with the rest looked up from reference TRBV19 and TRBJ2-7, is DGGITQSPKYLFRKEGQNVTLSCEQNLNHDAMYWYRQDPGQGLRLIYYSQIVNDFQKGDIAEGYSVSREKKESFPLTVTSAQKNPTAFYLCASSMVAGGTYEQYFGPGTRLTVT.

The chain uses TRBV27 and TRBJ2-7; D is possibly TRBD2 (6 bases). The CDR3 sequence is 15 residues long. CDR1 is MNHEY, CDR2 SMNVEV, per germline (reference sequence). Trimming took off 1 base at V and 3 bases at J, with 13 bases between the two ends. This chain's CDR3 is CASSLYMEGFYEQYF. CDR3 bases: TGTGCCAGCAGTTTATATATGGAGGGCTTCTACGAGCAGTACTTC.

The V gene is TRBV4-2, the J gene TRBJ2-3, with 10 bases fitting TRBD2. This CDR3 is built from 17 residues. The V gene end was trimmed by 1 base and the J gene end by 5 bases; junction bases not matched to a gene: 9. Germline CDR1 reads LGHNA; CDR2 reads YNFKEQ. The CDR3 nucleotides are TGTGCCAGCAGCCAAGGGAATAGCGGGGGGAGAATAGATACGCAGTATTTT. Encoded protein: CASSQGNSGGRIDTQYF.

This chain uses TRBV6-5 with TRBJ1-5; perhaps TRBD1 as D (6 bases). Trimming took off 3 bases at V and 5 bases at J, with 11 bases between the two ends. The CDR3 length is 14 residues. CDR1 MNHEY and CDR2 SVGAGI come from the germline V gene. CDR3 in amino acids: CASSYGQKYQPQHF. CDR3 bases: TGTGCCAGCAGTTATGGACAGAAGTATCAGCCCCAGCATTTT.

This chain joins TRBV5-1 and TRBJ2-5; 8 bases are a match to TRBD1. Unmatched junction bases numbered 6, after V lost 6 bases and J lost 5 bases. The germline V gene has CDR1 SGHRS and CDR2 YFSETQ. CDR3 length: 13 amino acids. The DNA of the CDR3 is TGCGCCAGCACCTGGACAGGGAGGGAGACCCAGTACTTC. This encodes CASTWTGRETQYF.

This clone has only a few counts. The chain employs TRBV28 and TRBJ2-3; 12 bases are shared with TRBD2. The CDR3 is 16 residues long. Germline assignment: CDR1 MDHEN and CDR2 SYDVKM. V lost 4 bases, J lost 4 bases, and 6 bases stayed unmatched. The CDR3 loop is CASSSLAGGPADTQYF. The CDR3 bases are TGTGCCAGCAGTTCCCTAGCGGGAGGGCCCGCAGATACGCAGTATTTT.

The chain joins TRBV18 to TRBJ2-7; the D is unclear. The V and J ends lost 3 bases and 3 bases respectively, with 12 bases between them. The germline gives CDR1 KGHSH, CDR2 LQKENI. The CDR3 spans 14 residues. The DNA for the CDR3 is TGTGCCAGCTCACCGCAACTCTACAGCTACGAGCAGTACTTC. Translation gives CASSPQLYSYEQYF.

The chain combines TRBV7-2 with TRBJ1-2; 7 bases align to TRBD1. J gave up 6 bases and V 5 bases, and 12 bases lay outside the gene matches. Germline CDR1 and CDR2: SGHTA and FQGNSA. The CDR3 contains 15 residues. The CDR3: CASSPGRQQGNGYTF. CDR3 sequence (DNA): TGTGCCAGCAGCCCGGGGCGTCAACAGGGGAATGGCTACACCTTC.

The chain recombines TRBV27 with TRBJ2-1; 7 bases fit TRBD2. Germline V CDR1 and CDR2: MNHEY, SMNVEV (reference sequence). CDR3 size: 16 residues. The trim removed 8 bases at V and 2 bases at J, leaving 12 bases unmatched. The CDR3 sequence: CASLPRNGRTYNEQFF. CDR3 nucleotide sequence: TGTGCCAGCTTACCCAGGAACGGGAGGACCTACAATGAGCAGTTCTTC.

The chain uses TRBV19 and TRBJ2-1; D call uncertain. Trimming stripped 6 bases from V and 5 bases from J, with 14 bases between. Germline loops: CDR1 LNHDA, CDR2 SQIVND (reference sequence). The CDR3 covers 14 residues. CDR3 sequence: CASRYRGSHNEQFF. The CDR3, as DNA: TGTGCCAGTAGATACCGAGGATCCCACAATGAGCAGTTCTTC.